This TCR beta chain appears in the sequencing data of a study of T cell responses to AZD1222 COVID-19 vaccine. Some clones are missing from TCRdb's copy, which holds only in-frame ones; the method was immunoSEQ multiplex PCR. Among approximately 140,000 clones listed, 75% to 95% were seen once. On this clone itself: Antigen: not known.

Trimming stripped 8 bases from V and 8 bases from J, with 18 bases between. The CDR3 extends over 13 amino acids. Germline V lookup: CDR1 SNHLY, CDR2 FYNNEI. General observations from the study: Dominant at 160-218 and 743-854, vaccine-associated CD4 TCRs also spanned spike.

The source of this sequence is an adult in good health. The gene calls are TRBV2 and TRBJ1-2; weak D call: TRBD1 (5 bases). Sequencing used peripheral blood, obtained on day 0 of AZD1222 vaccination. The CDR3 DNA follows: TGTGCCAGCGGGCCGGGGCTGGGGGTCGGCTACACCTTC. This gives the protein CASGPGLGVGYTF.